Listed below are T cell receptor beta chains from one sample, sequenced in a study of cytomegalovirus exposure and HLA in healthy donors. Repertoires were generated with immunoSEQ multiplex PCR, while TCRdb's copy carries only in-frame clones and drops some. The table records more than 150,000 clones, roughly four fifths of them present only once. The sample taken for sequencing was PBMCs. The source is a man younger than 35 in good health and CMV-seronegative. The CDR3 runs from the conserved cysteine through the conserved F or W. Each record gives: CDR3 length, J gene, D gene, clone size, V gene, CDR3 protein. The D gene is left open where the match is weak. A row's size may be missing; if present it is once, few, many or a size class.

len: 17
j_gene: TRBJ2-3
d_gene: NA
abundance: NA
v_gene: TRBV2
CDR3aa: CASREPVGLGSTDTQYF

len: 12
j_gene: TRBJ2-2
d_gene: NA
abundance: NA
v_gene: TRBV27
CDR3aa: CASSLGGGELFF

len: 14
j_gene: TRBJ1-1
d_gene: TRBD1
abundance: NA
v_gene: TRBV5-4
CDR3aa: CASSWTRDSTEAFF

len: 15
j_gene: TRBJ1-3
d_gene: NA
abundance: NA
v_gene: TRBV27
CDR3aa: CASRFLGRNGNTIYF

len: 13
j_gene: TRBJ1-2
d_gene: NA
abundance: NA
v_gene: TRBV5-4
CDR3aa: CASSLGGEGGYTF

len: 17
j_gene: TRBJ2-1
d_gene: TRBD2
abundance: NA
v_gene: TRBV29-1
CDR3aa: CSVAGLAGVRSYNEQFF

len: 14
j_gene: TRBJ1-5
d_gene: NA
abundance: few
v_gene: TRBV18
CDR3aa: CASSGGSSNQPQHF

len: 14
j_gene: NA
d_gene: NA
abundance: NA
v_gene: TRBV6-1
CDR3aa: CASTREVGWHEQYF

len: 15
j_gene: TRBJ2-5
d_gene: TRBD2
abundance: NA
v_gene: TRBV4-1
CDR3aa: CASSPGAGREETQYF

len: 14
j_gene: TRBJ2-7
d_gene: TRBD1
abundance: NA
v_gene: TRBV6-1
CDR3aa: CASSEVGQGYEQYF

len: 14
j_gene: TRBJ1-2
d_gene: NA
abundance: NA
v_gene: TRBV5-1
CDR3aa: CASSLETAGYGYTF

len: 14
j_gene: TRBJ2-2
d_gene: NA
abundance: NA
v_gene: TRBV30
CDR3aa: CAWSVGSDAGELFF

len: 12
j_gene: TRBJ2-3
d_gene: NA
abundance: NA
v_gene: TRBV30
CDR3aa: CAWRSAGSTQYF

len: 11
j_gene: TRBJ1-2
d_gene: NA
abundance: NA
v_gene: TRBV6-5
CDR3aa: CASSRGDGYTF

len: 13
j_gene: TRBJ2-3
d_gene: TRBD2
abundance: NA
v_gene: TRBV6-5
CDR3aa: CASRTSESDTQYF

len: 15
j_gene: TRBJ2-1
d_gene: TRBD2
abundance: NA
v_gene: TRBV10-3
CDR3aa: CAISESAGVYNEQFF

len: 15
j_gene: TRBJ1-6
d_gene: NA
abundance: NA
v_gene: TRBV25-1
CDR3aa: CASSEGGGSGSPLHF

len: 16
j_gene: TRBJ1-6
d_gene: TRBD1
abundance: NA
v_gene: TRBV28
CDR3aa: CASHKKTGFGVSPLHF

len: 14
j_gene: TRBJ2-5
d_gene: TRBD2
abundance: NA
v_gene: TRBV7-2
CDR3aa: CASSSRGGGETQYF

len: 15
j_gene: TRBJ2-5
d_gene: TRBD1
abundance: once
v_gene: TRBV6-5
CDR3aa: CASSFILQGAREQYF

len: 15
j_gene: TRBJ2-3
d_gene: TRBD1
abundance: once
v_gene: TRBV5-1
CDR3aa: CASSFGTGGPDTQYF

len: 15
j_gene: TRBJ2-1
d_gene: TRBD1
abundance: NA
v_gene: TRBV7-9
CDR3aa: CASSPDRGPYNEQFF

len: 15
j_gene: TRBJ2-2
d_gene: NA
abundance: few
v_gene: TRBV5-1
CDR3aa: CASSLTASGTGELFF

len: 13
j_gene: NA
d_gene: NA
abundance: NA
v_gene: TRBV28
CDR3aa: CASRLPVGYEQYF

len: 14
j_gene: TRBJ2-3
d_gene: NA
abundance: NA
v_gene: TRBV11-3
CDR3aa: CASSMQGVADTQYF

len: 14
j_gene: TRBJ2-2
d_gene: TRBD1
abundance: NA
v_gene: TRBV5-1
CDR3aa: CASSLGQGTGELFF

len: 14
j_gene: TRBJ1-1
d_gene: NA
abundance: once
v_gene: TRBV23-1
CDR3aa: CASSQVSRLTEAFF

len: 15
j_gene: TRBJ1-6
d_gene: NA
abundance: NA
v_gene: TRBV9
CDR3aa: CASSVASTVVSPLHF

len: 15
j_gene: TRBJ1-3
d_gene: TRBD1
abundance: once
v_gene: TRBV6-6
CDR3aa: CASSYSTGAGNTIYF

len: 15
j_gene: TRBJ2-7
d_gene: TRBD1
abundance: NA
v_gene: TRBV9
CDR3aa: CASSGGDRPGLGQYF

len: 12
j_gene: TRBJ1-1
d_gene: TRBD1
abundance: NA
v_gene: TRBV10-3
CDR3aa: CAISSQGGEAFF

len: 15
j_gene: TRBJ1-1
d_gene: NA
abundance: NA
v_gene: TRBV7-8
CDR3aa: CASSLAQVGGTEAFF

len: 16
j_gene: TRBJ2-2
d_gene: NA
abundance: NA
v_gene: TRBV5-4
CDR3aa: CASSPSGRGNTGELFF

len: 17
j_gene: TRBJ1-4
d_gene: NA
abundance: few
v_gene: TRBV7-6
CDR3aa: CASSPNGPGAPNEKLFF

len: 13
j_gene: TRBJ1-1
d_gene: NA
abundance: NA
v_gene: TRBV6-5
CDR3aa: CASSSEGGTEAFF

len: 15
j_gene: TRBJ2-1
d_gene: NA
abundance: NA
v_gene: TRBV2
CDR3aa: CASSLGGTFNNEQFF

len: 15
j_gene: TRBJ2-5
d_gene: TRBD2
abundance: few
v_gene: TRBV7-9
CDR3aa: CASILVVRGKATQYF

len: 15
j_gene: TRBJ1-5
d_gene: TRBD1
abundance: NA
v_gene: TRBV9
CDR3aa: CASSVGDRVNQPQHF

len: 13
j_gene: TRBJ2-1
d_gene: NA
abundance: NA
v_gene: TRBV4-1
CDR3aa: CASSQVTRGGQFF

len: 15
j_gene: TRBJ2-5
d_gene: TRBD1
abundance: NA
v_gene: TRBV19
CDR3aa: CASSRGGSWGETQYF

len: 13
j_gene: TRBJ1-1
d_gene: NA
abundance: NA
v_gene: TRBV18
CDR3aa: CASLQGMNTEAFF

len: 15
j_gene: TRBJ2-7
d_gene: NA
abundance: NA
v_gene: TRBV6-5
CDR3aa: CASSYLPSESYEQYF

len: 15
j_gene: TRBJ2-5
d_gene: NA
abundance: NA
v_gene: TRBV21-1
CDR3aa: CASSRKSGVGETQYF

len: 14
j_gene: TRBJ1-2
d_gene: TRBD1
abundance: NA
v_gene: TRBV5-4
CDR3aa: CASSLGQGSWGYTF

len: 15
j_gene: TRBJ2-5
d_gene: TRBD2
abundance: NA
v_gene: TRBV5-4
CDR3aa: CASSSTREGQETQYF